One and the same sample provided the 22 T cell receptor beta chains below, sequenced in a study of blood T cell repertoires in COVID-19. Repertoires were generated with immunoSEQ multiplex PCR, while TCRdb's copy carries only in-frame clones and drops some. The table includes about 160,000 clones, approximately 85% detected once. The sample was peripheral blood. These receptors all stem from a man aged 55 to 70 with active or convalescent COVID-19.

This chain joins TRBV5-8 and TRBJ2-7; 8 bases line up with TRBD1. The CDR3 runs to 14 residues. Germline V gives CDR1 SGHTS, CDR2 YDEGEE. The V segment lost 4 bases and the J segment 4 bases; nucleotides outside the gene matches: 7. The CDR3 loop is CASSVTGVEYEQYF. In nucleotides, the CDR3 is TGTGCCAGCAGCGTGACAGGGGTAGAGTACGAGCAGTACTTC.

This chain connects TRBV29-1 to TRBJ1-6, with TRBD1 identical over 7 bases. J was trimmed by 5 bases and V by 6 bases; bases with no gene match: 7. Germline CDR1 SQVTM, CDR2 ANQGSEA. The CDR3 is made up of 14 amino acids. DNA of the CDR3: TGCAGCGTCCGAAAAGGGACAGATAATTCACCCCTCCACTTT. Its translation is CSVRKGTDNSPLHF.

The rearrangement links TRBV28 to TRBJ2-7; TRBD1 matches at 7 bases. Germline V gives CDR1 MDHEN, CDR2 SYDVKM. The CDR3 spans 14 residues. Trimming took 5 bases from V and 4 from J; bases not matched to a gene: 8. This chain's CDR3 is CASSETGKDYEQYF. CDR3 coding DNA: TGTGCCAGCAGTGAGACAGGGAAAGATTACGAGCAGTACTTC.

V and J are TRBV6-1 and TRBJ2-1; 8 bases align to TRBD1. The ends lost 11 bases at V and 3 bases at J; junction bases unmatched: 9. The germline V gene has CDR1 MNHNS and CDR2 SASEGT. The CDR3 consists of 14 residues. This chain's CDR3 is CASQTGDLYNEQFF. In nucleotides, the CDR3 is TGTGCCTCCCAGACAGGGGACCTCTACAATGAGCAGTTCTTC.

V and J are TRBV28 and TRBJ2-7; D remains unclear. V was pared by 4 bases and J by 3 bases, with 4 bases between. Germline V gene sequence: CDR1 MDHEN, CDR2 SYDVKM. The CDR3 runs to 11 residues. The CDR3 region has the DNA TGTGCCAGCAGTTCCTTCTACGAGCAGTACTTC. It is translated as CASSSFYEQYF.

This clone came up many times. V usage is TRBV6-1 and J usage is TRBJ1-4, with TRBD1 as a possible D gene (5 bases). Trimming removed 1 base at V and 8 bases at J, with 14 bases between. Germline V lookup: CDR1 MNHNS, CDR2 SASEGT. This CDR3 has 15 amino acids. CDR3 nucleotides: TGTGCCAGCAGTGAAGGCGGGGGAAGCTTCGAAAAACTGTTTTTT. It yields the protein CASSEGGGSFEKLFF.

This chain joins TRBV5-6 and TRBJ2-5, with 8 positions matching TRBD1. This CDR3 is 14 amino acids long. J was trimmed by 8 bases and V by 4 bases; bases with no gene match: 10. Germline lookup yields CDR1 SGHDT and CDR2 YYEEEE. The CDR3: CASSMTDRVETQYF. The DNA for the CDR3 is TGTGCCAGCAGCATGACGGACAGGGTAGAAACCCAGTACTTC.

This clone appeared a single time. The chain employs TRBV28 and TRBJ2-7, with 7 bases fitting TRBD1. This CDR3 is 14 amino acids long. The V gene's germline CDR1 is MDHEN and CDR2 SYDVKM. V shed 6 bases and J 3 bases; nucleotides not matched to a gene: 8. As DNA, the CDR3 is TGTGCCAGCAGGCTCAAACAGGGGCACTACGAGCAGTACTTC. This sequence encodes CASRLKQGHYEQYF. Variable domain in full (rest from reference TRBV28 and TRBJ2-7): DVKVTQSSRYLVKRTGEKVFLECVQDMDHENMFWYRQDPGLGLRLIYFSYDVKMKEKGDIPEGYSVSREKKERFSLILESASTNQTSMYLCASRLKQGHYEQYFGPGTRLTVT.

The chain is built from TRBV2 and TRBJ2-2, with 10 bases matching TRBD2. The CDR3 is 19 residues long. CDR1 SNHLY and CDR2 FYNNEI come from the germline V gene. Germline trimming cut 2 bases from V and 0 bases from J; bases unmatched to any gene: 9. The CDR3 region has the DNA TGTGCCAGCAGTGAAATTACCCCCGGGACTAGCGCGAACACCGGGGAGCTGTTTTTT. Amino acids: CASSEITPGTSANTGELFF.

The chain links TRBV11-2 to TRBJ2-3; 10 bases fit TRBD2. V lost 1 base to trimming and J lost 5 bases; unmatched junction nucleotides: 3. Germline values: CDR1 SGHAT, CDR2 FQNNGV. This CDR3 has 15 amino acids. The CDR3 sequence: CASSLGTSGIDTQYF. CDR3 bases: TGTGCCAGCAGCTTAGGGACTAGCGGTATAGATACGCAGTATTTT. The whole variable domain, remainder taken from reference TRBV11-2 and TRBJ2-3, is EAGVAQSPRYKIIEKRQSVAFWCNPISGHATLYWYQQILGQGPKLLIQFQNNGVVDDSQLPKDRFSAERLKGVDSTLKIQPAKLEDSAVYLCASSLGTSGIDTQYFGPGTRLTVL.

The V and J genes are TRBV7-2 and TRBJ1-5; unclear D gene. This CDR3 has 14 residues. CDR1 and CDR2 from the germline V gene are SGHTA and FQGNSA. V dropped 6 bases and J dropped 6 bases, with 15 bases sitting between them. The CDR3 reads CASSLERVGQPQHF. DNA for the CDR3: TGTGCCAGCAGTCTTGAGCGAGTTGGTCAGCCCCAGCATTTT.

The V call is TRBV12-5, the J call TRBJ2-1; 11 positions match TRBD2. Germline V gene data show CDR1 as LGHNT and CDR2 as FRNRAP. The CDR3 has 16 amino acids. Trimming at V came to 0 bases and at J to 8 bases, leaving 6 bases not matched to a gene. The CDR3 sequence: CASGLVTSGSGHEQFF. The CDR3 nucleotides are TGTGCTAGTGGTTTGGTTACTAGCGGGAGCGGCCATGAGCAGTTCTTC. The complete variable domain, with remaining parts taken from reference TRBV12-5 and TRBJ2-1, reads DARVTQTPRHKVTEMGQEVTMRCQPILGHNTVFWYRQTMMQGLELLAYFRNRAPLDDSGMPKDRFSAEMPDATLATLKIQPSEPRDSAVYFCASGLVTSGSGHEQFFGPGTRLTVL.

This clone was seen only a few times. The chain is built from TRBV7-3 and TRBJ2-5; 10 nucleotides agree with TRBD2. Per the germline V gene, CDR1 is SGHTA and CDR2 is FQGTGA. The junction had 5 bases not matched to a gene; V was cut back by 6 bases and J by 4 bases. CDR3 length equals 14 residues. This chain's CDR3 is CASSISGGRETQYF. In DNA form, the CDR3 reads TGTGCCAGCAGTATTAGCGGGGGGCGAGAGACCCAGTACTTC. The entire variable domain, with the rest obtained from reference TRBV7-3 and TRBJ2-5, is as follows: GAGVSQTPSNKVTEKGKYVELRCDPISGHTALYWYRQSLGQGPEFLIYFQGTGAADDSGLPNDRFFAVRPEGSVSTLKIQRTERGDSAVYLCASSISGGRETQYFGPGTRLLVL.

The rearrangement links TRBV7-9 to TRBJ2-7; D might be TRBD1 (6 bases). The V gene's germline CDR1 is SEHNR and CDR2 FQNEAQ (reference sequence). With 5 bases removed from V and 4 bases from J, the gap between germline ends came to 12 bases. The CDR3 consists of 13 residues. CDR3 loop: CASSRQVGYEQYF. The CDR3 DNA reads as TGTGCCAGCAGCCGACAGGTGGGATACGAGCAGTACTTC.

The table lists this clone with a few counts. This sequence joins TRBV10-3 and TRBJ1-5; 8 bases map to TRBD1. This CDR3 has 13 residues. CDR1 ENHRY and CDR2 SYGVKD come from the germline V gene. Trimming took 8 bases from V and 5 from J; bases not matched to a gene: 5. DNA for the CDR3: TGTGCCATCTCCGAGGACAGGGATCAGCCCCAGCATTTT. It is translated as CAISEDRDQPQHF.

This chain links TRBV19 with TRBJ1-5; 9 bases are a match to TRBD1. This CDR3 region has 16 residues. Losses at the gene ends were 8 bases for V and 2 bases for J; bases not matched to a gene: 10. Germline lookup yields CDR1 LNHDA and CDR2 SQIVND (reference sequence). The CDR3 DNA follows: TGTGCCAGTGGGCCGGACAGGGGAACGGGCAATCAGCCCCAGCATTTT. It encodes CASGPDRGTGNQPQHF. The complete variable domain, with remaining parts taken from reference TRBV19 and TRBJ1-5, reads DGGITQSPKYLFRKEGQNVTLSCEQNLNHDAMYWYRQDPGQGLRLIYYSQIVNDFQKGDIAEGYSVSREKKESFPLTVTSAQKNPTAFYLCASGPDRGTGNQPQHFGDGTRLSIL.

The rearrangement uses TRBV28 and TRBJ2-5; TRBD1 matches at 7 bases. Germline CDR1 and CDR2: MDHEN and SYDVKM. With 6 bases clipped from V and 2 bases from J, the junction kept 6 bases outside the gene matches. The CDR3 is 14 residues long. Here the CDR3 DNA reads TGTGCCAGCAGAAGTGGGACAGTTCAAGAGACCCAGTACTTC. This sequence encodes CASRSGTVQETQYF.

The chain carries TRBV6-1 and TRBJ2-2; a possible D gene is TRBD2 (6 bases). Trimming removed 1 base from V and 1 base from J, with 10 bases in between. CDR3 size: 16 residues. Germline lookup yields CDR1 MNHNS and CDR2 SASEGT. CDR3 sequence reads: CASSEVAGWNTGELFF. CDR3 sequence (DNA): TGTGCCAGCAGTGAAGTGGCGGGGTGGAACACCGGGGAGCTGTTTTTT.

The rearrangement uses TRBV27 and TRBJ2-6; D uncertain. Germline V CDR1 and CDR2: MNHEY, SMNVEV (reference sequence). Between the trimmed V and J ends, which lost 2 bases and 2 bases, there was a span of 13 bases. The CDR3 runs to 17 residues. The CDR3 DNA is TGTGCCAGCAGTTTAGAAGGAGCGCCAACTGGGGCCAACGTCCTGACTTTC. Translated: CASSLEGAPTGANVLTF.

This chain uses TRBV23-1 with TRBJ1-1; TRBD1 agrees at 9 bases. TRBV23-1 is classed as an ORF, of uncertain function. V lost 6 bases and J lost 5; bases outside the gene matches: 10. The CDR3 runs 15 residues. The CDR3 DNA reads TGCGCCAGCAGAAGGGACAGGGACTCCCTAACTGAAGCTTTCTTT. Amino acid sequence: CASRRDRDSLTEAFF.

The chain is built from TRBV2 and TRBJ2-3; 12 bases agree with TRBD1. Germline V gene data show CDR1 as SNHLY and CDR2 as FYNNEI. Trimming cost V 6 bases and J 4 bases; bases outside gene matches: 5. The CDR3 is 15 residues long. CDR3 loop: CASSLGQGAADTQYF. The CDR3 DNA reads TGTGCCAGCAGCCTGGGACAGGGGGCCGCAGATACGCAGTATTTT.

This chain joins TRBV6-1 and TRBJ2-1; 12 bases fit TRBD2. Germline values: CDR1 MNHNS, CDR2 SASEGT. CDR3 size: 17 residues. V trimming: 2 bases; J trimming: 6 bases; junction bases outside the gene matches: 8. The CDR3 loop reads CASSEPSGRASGNEQFF. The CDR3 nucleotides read TGTGCCAGCAGTGAACCTAGCGGGAGGGCATCCGGCAATGAGCAGTTCTTC.